Each of the 14 T cell receptor beta chains below was sequenced from the same sample in a study of high-grade serous ovarian cancer treatment subgroups. Tumor samples were obtained before definitive surgery or chemotherapy. Here immunoSEQ multiplex PCR was the method, and the copy in TCRdb shows in-frame clones only, minus some. Among about 4,400 clones listed, approximately 69% were seen once. The sequenced sample was tumor tissue. These receptors originate from a human donor with high-grade serous ovarian cancer.

This chain links TRBV30 with TRBJ2-1; maybe TRBD2 (5 bases). The germline gives CDR1 GTSNPN, CDR2 SVGIG (reference sequence). With 8 bases removed from V and 4 bases from J, the gap between germline ends came to 18 bases. This CDR3 comprises 14 residues. The CDR3 loop is CAVTRSRGYNEQFF. The CDR3 nucleotides are TGTGCCGTAACGAGAAGCCGGGGTTACAATGAGCAGTTCTTC.

This chain uses TRBV19 with TRBJ1-1; a weak D match, TRBD1 (6 bases). CDR1 is LNHDA and CDR2 is SQIVND in the germline V gene (reference sequence). V lost 4 bases and J 0 bases, leaving 9 bases between the germline ends. The length of the CDR3 is 14 residues. The CDR3 nucleotides are TGTGCCAGTAGTAGCGACAGGTTGAACACTGAAGCTTTCTTT. Its translation is CASSSDRLNTEAFF. Complete variable domain (other parts from reference TRBV19 and TRBJ1-1): DGGITQSPKYLFRKEGQNVTLSCEQNLNHDAMYWYRQDPGQGLRLIYYSQIVNDFQKGDIAEGYSVSREKKESFPLTVTSAQKNPTAFYLCASSSDRLNTEAFFGQGTRLTVV.

This clone was seen only a few times. The chain has TRBV30 and TRBJ2-5; possible D gene TRBD1, 5 bases. V lost 0 bases and J lost 5, with 10 bases in between. The CDR3 length is 13 residues. Per germline, CDR1 GTSNPN and CDR2 SVGIG (reference sequence). The CDR3 is CAWSVLSGETQYF. The DNA of the CDR3 is TGTGCCTGGAGTGTACTGTCAGGGGAGACCCAGTACTTC.

This chain links TRBV5-1 with TRBJ1-4, with 9 bases matching TRBD1. Germline values: CDR1 SGHRS, CDR2 YFSETQ. The CDR3 runs 15 residues. With 5 bases clipped from V and 3 bases from J, the junction kept 5 bases outside the gene matches. The CDR3 coding sequence is TGCGCCAGCAGTGTACAGGGGGCACCTAATGAAAAACTGTTTTTT. This codes for CASSVQGAPNEKLFF. The full variable domain, its missing parts supplied by reference TRBV5-1 and TRBJ1-4, is KAGVTQTPRYLIKTRGQQVTLSCSPISGHRSVSWYQQTPGQGLQFLFEYFSETQRNKGNFPGRFSGRQFSNSRSEMNVSTLELGDSALYLCASSVQGAPNEKLFFGSGTQLSVL.

Points on this clone: It is likely a read error, because the conserved phenylalanine at the end of the CDR3 is missing. This chain uses TRBV9 with TRBJ1-2; 7 bases map to TRBD1. CDR3 length: 14 residues. After removal of 3 bases from V and 6 bases from J, the junction contained 8 bases not matched to a gene. The germline gives CDR1 SGDLS, CDR2 YYNGEE. CDR3 loop: CASSARQGGNGYTL. CDR3 nucleotides: TGTGCCAGCAGCGCGCGACAGGGAGGTAATGGCTACACCCTC.

V is TRBV7-9 and J is TRBJ1-4, with D perhaps matching TRBD1 (5 bases). The CDR3 consists of 15 residues. CDR1 SEHNR and CDR2 FQNEAQ come from the germline V gene (reference sequence). Trimming stripped 3 bases from V and 8 bases from J, with 16 bases between. In DNA, the CDR3 is TGTGCCAGCAGCTTTGGCGTGGGGGGTAAGGAAAAACTGTTTTTT. This sequence encodes CASSFGVGGKEKLFF.

The chain recombines TRBV6-4 with TRBJ2-1; 7 bases line up with TRBD2. Trimming cost V 3 bases and J 7 bases; bases outside gene matches: 12. Germline values: CDR1 MRHNA, CDR2 SNTAGT. This CDR3 has 16 amino acids. The CDR3 loop is CASSDAGGGDMNEQFF. The CDR3 DNA follows: TGTGCCAGCAGTGATGCCGGGGGAGGGGATATGAATGAGCAGTTCTTC.

The chain joins TRBV7-9 to TRBJ1-2; D not resolved. Germline-derived CDR1 and CDR2 are SEHNR and FQNEAQ (reference sequence). The CDR3 has 15 residues. Trimming cost V 4 bases and J 4 bases, with 16 bases left between them. CDR3 bases: TGTGCCAGCAGCTCTTCGACCGGAACCGTCTATGGCTACACCTTC. Translating gives CASSSSTGTVYGYTF.

The V gene is TRBV10-3, the J gene TRBJ1-2; D not certain. CDR3 length equals 13 residues. The V gene's germline CDR1 is ENHRY and CDR2 SYGVKD. Deletions cut 2 bases from V and 1 base from J, with 5 bases between. The CDR3 loop reads CAISEEGNYGYTF. In nucleotides, the CDR3 is TGTGCCATCAGTGAGGAGGGTAACTATGGCTACACCTTC.

A few counts support this clone. This chain connects TRBV7-7 to TRBJ2-5, with D perhaps TRBD2 (5 bases). This CDR3 region has 16 residues. Germline CDR1 and CDR2: SSHAT and FNYEAQ (reference sequence). Trimming removed 5 bases at V and 5 bases at J, with 21 bases between. DNA for the CDR3: TGTGCCAGCAGCACCGGTTCGGGGATGAATGGGGAGACCCAGTACTTC. Its translation is CASSTGSGMNGETQYF.

This chain links TRBV6-5 with TRBJ1-6, with TRBD1 matching over 8 bases. J was trimmed by 7 bases and V by 6 bases; bases with no gene match: 5. The CDR3 is 14 residues long. CDR1 and CDR2 (germline): MNHEY, SVGAGI. This CDR3 reads CASSGQGGNSPLHF. In DNA, the CDR3 is TGTGCCAGCAGCGGACAGGGCGGGAATTCACCCCTCCACTTT.

The V gene is TRBV5-1, the J gene TRBJ2-1, with no clear D. Germline CDR1 is SGHRS and CDR2 is YFSETQ. This CDR3 is built from 14 residues. The V and J ends lost 0 bases and 5 bases respectively, with 9 bases between them. The CDR3 reads CASSLGDKHNEQFF. The CDR3, as DNA: TGCGCCAGCAGCTTGGGAGACAAACACAATGAGCAGTTCTTC.

V gene TRBV19 combines with J gene TRBJ1-3; D gene unclear. The germline CDR1 and CDR2 sequences are LNHDA and SQIVND (reference sequence). Trimming pared 5 bases from V and 8 bases from J, leaving 10 bases between. The CDR3 contains 12 residues. The CDR3 sequence: CASSARMDTIYF. CDR3 DNA sequence: TGTGCCAGTAGTGCTCGTATGGACACCATATATTTT.

This clone was recorded a few times. This chain uses TRBV2 with TRBJ2-5; no clear D gene. The germline V and J ends were trimmed by 4 bases and 5 bases, with 8 bases remaining between them. The germline V gene has CDR1 SNHLY and CDR2 FYNNEI. The CDR3 is made up of 12 amino acids. The CDR3 bases are TGTGCCAGCAGTGCTGTCGGGGAGACCCAGTACTTC. Translated, it gives CASSAVGETQYF.